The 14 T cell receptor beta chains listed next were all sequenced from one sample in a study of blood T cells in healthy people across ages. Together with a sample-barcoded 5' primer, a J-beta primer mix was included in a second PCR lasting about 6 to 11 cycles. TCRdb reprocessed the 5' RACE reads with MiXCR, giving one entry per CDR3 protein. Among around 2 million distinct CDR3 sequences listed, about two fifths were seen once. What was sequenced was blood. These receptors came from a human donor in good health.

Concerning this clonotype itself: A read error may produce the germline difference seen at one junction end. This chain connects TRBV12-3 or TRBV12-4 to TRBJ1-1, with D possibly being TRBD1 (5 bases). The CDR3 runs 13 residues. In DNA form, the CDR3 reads TGTACCAGCAGTCCCTCCGGAGACAGCCTCGCTTTCTTT. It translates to CTSSPSGDSLAFF.

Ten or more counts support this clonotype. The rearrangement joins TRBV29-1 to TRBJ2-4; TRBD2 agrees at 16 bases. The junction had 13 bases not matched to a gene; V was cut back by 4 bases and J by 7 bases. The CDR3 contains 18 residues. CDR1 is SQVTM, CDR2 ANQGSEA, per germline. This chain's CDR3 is CSVAPLGLAGGSDNIQYF. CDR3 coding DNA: TGCAGCGTTGCACCGTTGGGACTAGCGGGGGGGAGTGATAACATTCAGTACTTC.

The CDR3: CASSLLAGLAKNIQYF. The CDR3 DNA follows: TGTGCCAGCAGTTTATTAGCGGGGCTAGCCAAAAACATTCAGTACTTC. The chain joins TRBV12-3 or TRBV12-4 to TRBJ2-4; TRBD2 matches 8 bases. The ends lost 2 bases at V and 0 bases at J; junction bases unmatched: 3. The CDR3 has 16 residues.

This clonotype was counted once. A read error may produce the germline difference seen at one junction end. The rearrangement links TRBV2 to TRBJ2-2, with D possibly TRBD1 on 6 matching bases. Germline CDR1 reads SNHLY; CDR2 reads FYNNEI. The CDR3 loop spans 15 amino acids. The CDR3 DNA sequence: TGTGCCAGCAGTCCCACAGGGAAGGACACCGGGGAGCGGTTTTTT. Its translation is CASSPTGKDTGERFF. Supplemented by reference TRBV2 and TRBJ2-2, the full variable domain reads EPEVTQTPSHQVTQMGQEVILRCVPISNHLYFYWYRQILGQKVEFLVSFYNNEISEKSEIFDDQFSVERPDGSNFTLKIRSTKLEDSAMYFCASSPTGKDTGERFFGEGSRLTVL.

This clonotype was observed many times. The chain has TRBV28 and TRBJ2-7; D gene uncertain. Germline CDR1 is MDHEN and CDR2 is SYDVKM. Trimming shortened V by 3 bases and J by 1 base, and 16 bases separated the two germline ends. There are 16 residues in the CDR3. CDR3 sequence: CASSFGRPPDSYEQYF. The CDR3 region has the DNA TGTGCCAGCAGTTTCGGTCGGCCGCCGGATTCCTACGAGCAGTACTTC.

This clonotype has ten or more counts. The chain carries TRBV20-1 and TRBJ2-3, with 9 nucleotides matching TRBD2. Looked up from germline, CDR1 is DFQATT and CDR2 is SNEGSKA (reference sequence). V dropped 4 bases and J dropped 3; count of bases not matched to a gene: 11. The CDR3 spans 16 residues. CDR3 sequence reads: CSANQLEGLATDTQYF. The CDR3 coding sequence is TGCAGTGCTAACCAACTCGAGGGACTAGCAACAGATACGCAGTATTTT.

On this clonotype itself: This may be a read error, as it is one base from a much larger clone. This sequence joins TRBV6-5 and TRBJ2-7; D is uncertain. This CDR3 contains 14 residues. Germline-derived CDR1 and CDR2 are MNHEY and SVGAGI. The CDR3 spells CASSSSATSYERYF. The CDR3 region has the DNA TGTGCCAGCAGTTCCAGCGCCACATCCTACGAGCGGTACTTC.

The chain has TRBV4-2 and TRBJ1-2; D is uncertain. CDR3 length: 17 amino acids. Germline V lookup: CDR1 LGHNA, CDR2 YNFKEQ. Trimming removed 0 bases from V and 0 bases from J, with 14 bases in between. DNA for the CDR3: TGTGCCAGCAGCCAAGATGGGTTTCCTCAAGCTAACTATGGCTACACCTTC. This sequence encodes CASSQDGFPQANYGYTF.

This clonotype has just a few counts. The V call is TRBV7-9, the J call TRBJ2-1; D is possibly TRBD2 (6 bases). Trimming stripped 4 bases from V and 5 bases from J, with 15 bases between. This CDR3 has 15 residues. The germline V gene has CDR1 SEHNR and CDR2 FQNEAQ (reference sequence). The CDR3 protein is CASSSRLEANNEQFF. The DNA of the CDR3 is TGTGCCAGCAGCTCCCGACTAGAGGCAAACAATGAGCAGTTCTTC.

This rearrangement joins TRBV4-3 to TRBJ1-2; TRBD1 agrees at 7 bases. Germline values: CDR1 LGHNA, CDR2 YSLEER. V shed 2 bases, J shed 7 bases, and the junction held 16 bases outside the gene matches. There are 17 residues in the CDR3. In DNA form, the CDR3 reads TGCGCCAGCAGCCAAAGGGTCGACAGGGCATTTCCCTCTGGCTACACCTTC. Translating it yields CASSQRVDRAFPSGYTF.

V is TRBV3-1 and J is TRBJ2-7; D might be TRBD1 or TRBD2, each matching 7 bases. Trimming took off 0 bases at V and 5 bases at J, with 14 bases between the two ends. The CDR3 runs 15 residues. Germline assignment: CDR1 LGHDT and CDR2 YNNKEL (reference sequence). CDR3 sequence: CASSQDMTGRDEQYF. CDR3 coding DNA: TGTGCCAGCAGCCAAGACATGACAGGGAGGGACGAGCAGTACTTC.

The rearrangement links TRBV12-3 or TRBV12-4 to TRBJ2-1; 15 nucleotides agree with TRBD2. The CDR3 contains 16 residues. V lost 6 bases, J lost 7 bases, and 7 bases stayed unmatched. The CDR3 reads CASRGLAGGLGNEQFF. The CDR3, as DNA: TGTGCCAGCAGAGGACTAGCGGGGGGGCTTGGGAATGAGCAGTTCTTC.

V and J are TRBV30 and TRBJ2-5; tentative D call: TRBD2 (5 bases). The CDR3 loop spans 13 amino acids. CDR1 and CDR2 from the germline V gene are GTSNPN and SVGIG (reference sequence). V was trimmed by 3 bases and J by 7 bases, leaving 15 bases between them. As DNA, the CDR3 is TGTGCCTGGAGGGACTTAAACAAGGGGACCCAGTACTTC. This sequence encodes CAWRDLNKGTQYF.

The CDR3 is CAAGTGGWDTQYF. The DNA of the CDR3 is TGTGCCGCAGGGACAGGGGGATGGGATACGCAGTATTTT. The chain carries TRBV24-1 and TRBJ2-3, with TRBD1 identical over 11 bases. Germline CDR1 reads KGHDR; CDR2 reads SFDVKD. The trim removed 12 bases at V and 6 bases at J, leaving 7 bases unmatched. The CDR3 has 13 residues.